This TCR beta chain was sequenced in a study of CD8+CD57+ T cells in acquired aplastic anemia. Study background: The sorted CD4+ and CD8+ cells yielded an average about 3.3 ug of DNA.

The template for TCR beta VDJ and CDR3 sequence profiling was genomic DNA. TCRdb recomputed calls from the reads with MiXCR, one row per CDR3 protein. The sample holds some 200,000 distinct CDR3 sequences; 61% are singletons and the top ten take 29%. Findings and caveats of the study: Overlapping CD8+ CDR3 repertoires of patients and controls contained approximately 28 shared sequences.

Comment on this clonotype: Its specificity is unknown.

Germline trimming cut 5 bases from V and 7 bases from J; bases unmatched to any gene: 5. This CDR3 has 13 residues. CDR1 SGHTA and CDR2 FQGTGA come from the germline V gene. The rearrangement uses TRBV7-3 and TRBJ2-5, with TRBD1 matching 9 bases. This TCR was recovered from a human donor in good health. The sample consisted of sorted CD4+, CD8+, or CD8+CD57+ T cells (not recorded which) from PBMCs. The CDR3 reads CASSARQGGTQYF. The CDR3 nucleotides read TGTGCCAGCAGCGCCCGACAGGGGGGGACCCAGTACTTC.